The present T cell receptor beta chain was sequenced within a study of shared clonotypes between healthy human individuals. Study results and limitations: It was observed that approximately 5% of naive CD4 clonotypes were shared across several donors.

Note on this clone: Its antigen is still unknown. At the DNA level, this CDR3 is encoded by other sequences in the same sample as well.

CD45RO-negative, CCR7-positively selected cells formed the naive CD8 fraction, excluding terminally differentiated effector memory CD45RA+ cells. Free of recent acute infections or vaccinations, the donors were healthy HIV-negative adults. As handled by the study authors: ImmunoSEQ gave junction-only sequences without quality scores, so filtering differed. The table came from immunoSEQ multiplex PCR; TCRdb's copy has only in-frame clones and leaves some out. The DNA was the basis for D and trimming; V, J and clone size are from that table. The sample has 2 million to 2.5 million clones, roughly 95% seen once. This TCR came from a man younger than 30 in good health. The sequencing input was naive CD8+ T cells sorted from blood.

CDR3 loop: CSVQDSSYEQYF. In nucleotides, the CDR3 is TGCAGCGTGCAGGACAGCTCCTACGAGCAGTACTTC. The V call is TRBV29-1, the J call TRBJ2-7; D is possibly TRBD1 (6 bases). Trimming took 6 bases from V and 0 from J, leaving 9 bases between them. Germline V gene lookup returns CDR1 SQVTM and CDR2 ANQGSEA. The CDR3 consists of 12 residues.